These 26 T cell receptor beta chains were sequenced from one sample in a study of blood T cell repertoires in COVID-19. TCRdb's table, derived via immunoSEQ multiplex PCR, lists solely in-frame clones and lacks some. The table has about 290,000 clones, roughly 89% seen once. The material sequenced was PBMCs or T cells enriched from blood (not recorded which). Every receptor here comes from a woman aged 40 to 55 who had recovered from COVID-19.

The chain employs TRBV30 and TRBJ1-3; D not certain. The V and J ends lost 4 bases and 5 bases respectively, with 9 bases between them. Germline loops: CDR1 GTSNPN, CDR2 SVGIG (reference sequence). The CDR3 spans 12 residues. CDR3 sequence reads: CAWNILRNTIYF. The CDR3 coding sequence is TGTGCCTGGAATATACTCCGAAACACCATATATTTT.

This clone was observed a single time. The rearrangement uses TRBV14 and TRBJ1-4; 7 nucleotides agree with TRBD1. The V gene's germline CDR1 is SGHDN and CDR2 FVKESK. This CDR3 is 16 amino acids long. V dropped 3 bases and J dropped 2; count of bases not matched to a gene: 6. The CDR3 spells CASSQHRGFTNEKLFF. CDR3 DNA sequence: TGTGCCAGCAGCCAGCACAGGGGCTTCACTAATGAAAAACTGTTTTTT.

This clone was observed a single time. This chain uses TRBV27 with TRBJ1-2; TRBD1 matches 9 bases. The CDR3 spans 12 residues. In germline, CDR1 is MNHEY, CDR2 SMNVEV (reference sequence). V dropped 8 bases and J dropped 9; count of bases not matched to a gene: 7. CDR3 protein: CASGNRGQSYTF. CDR3 nucleotides: TGTGCCAGCGGTAACAGGGGGCAAAGCTACACCTTC.

The V and J genes are TRBV27 and TRBJ2-7; tentative D call: TRBD2 (6 bases). With 8 bases removed from V and 1 base from J, the gap between germline ends came to 15 bases. CDR3 length equals 14 residues. CDR1 and CDR2 (germline): MNHEY, SMNVEV (reference sequence). The CDR3 spells CASQRVARSYEQYF. The DNA of the CDR3 is TGTGCCAGCCAGCGGGTGGCCAGGTCCTACGAGCAGTACTTC.

This clone appeared once. V usage is TRBV6-2 or TRBV6-3 and J usage is TRBJ1-5, with TRBD1 identical over 9 bases. This CDR3 contains 15 residues. Looked up from germline, CDR1 is MNHEY and CDR2 is SVGEGT. Germline trimming cut 4 bases from V and 1 base from J; bases unmatched to any gene: 2. The CDR3 region is CASSLQGASNQPQHF. The CDR3 DNA reads TGTGCCAGCAGTTTACAGGGGGCGAGCAATCAGCCCCAGCATTTT.

The chain employs TRBV20-1 and TRBJ2-1; TRBD2 aligns across 9 bases. Per germline, CDR1 DFQATT and CDR2 SNEGSKA (reference sequence). The CDR3 contains 11 residues. V was clipped by 6 bases and J by 10 bases; unmatched bases: 4. The CDR3 protein is CSAWSGREQFF. The CDR3 DNA sequence: TGCAGTGCCTGGAGCGGGAGGGAGCAGTTCTTC.

The V gene is TRBV6-5, the J gene TRBJ2-7; 12 bases are shared with TRBD2. Per germline, CDR1 MNHEY and CDR2 SVGAGI. The trim removed 6 bases at V and 2 bases at J, leaving 8 bases unmatched. The CDR3 runs 16 residues. The CDR3 region has the DNA TGTGCCAGCAGCTACACCTGGACTAGCGGGGCCTACGAGCAGTACTTC. As protein: CASSYTWTSGAYEQYF.

This clone was recorded only once. The CDR3 sequence is CASSPKRRGGEQFF. DNA of the CDR3: TGTGCCAGCAGCCCCAAGCGGAGGGGGGGTGAGCAGTTCTTC. This sequence joins TRBV7-8 and TRBJ2-1; D might be TRBD2 (7 bases). The length of the CDR3 is 14 residues. Germline CDR1 and CDR2: SGHVS and FQNEAQ. The germline V and J ends were trimmed by 5 bases and 9 bases, with 17 bases remaining between them.

V is TRBV18 and J is TRBJ1-5; TRBD1 might be the D (6 bases). Per germline, CDR1 KGHSH and CDR2 LQKENI. Trimming removed 3 bases from V and 4 bases from J, with 13 bases in between. CDR3 length: 15 amino acids. The chain's CDR3 is CASSPGGPLNQPQHF. In DNA, the CDR3 is TGTGCCAGCTCACCCGGGGGGCCTCTAAATCAGCCCCAGCATTTT.

This chain joins TRBV2 and TRBJ1-3, with TRBD1 as a possible D gene (6 bases). Germline assignment: CDR1 SNHLY and CDR2 FYNNEI. CDR3 length: 13 amino acids. The V gene lost 6 bases and the J gene lost 4 bases, with 10 bases spanning the gap. CDR3 sequence reads: CASSQGQGNTIYF. DNA of the CDR3: TGTGCCAGCAGCCAAGGACAGGGAAACACCATATATTTT.

V usage is TRBV19 and J usage is TRBJ1-4; D unclear. Germline V gene sequence: CDR1 LNHDA, CDR2 SQIVND (reference sequence). V was pared by 5 bases and J by 0 bases, with 13 bases between. The CDR3 length is 16 residues. CDR3 loop: CASSAMGGATNEKLFF. As DNA, the CDR3 is TGTGCCAGTAGTGCCATGGGAGGCGCAACTAATGAAAAACTGTTTTTT.

The CDR3 nucleotides read TGTGCCAGCAGTTACGGGACAGCGAACACTGAAGCTTTCTTT. Residues: CASSYGTANTEAFF. The chain has TRBV6-5 and TRBJ1-1, with 7 bases identical to TRBD1. V was pared by 2 bases and J by 1 base, with 1 base of the junction left unmatched. The CDR3 totals 14 residues. The germline CDR1 and CDR2 sequences are MNHEY and SVGAGI.

The J gene is TRBJ2-5, the V gene TRBV7-8; 14 bases match TRBD2. Germline lookup yields CDR1 SGHVS and CDR2 FQNEAQ. V lost 5 bases, J lost 2 bases, and 4 bases stayed unmatched. This CDR3 has 16 residues. CDR3 protein: CASSVRLAGGQETQYF. Here the CDR3 DNA reads TGTGCCAGCAGCGTAAGACTAGCGGGGGGGCAAGAGACCCAGTACTTC.

The rearrangement uses TRBV20-1 and TRBJ2-1; 9 bases align to TRBD2. The junction had 3 bases not matched to a gene; V was cut back by 3 bases and J by 6 bases. CDR1 is DFQATT, CDR2 SNEGSKA, per germline (reference sequence). The CDR3 has 13 amino acids. The DNA of the CDR3 is TGCAGTGCTAGTAAGACTAGCGGCAATGAGCAGTTCTTC. Protein sequence: CSASKTSGNEQFF.

This sequence joins TRBV5-1 and TRBJ1-1; D might be TRBD1 (6 bases). From germline, CDR1 is SGHRS and CDR2 YFSETQ. The CDR3 has 14 amino acids. With 4 bases removed from V and 5 bases from J, the gap between germline ends came to 15 bases. The CDR3 nucleotides read TGCGCCAGCAGCCCGCAACAGGGTTTGACTGAAGCTTTCTTT. Translating it yields CASSPQQGLTEAFF.

The sample holds one count of this clone. This chain connects TRBV5-6 to TRBJ2-7; maybe TRBD1 (6 bases). V was cut by 2 bases and J by 6 bases, with 15 bases left in between. Germline V gene sequence: CDR1 SGHDT, CDR2 YYEEEE. This CDR3 has 14 residues. CDR3 bases: TGTGCCAGCAGCTTATTCTCTCTCAGGGGCGAGCAGTACTTC. Its translation: CASSLFSLRGEQYF.

The table lists this clone with a few counts. The chain joins TRBV2 to TRBJ2-1, with 8 nucleotides matching TRBD2. The ends lost 4 bases at V and 3 bases at J; junction bases unmatched: 5. Germline V CDR1 and CDR2: SNHLY, FYNNEI. The CDR3 extends over 15 amino acids. For the CDR3, the DNA is TGTGCCAGCAGTGTTGAGCGGGGGAGCTACAATGAGCAGTTCTTC. The encoded protein is CASSVERGSYNEQFF.

This sequence joins TRBV9 and TRBJ1-1; TRBD1 aligns across 9 bases. Germline loops: CDR1 SGDLS, CDR2 YYNGEE. The CDR3 has 14 residues. The J segment lost 6 bases and the V segment lost 0 bases, leaving 3 bases of the junction unmatched. The CDR3 sequence: CASSVAGTGPEAFF. The CDR3 DNA sequence: TGTGCCAGCAGCGTAGCAGGGACAGGGCCTGAAGCTTTCTTT.

This sequence joins TRBV7-6 and TRBJ2-2, with D perhaps TRBD1 (6 bases). V lost 1 base and J 1 base, leaving 10 bases between the germline ends. This CDR3 has 16 residues. Germline values: CDR1 SGHVS, CDR2 FNYEAQ. CDR3 sequence reads: CASSLGPGQNTGELFF. In nucleotides, the CDR3 is TGTGCCAGCAGCTTAGGCCCGGGACAGAACACCGGGGAGCTGTTTTTT.

This chain joins TRBV5-4 and TRBJ1-2; 9 positions match TRBD1. The CDR3 spans 16 residues. V dropped 1 base and J dropped 6; count of bases not matched to a gene: 10. Germline CDR1 and CDR2: SGHNT and YYREEE (reference sequence). The CDR3 reads CASSLPGTGKPDGYTF. In DNA, the CDR3 is TGTGCCAGCAGCTTGCCCGGGACAGGGAAACCGGATGGCTACACCTTC.

The chain has TRBV10-3 and TRBJ2-1, with unresolved D. The germline V gene has CDR1 ENHRY and CDR2 SYGVKD. CDR3 length: 14 amino acids. The V and J ends lost 2 bases and 3 bases respectively, with 8 bases between them. The CDR3 DNA reads TGTGCCATCAGTGAGGTACAAGACTACAATGAGCAGTTCTTC. It encodes CAISEVQDYNEQFF.

This rearrangement joins TRBV9 to TRBJ1-1; TRBD1 aligns across 8 bases. CDR3 length equals 14 residues. Germline loops: CDR1 SGDLS, CDR2 YYNGEE. V shed 4 bases, J shed 1 base, and the junction held 3 bases outside the gene matches. CDR3 in amino acids: CASSPTGGNTEAFF. The DNA for the CDR3 is TGTGCCAGCAGCCCAACAGGGGGGAACACTGAAGCTTTCTTT. Using reference TRBV9 and TRBJ1-1 for the parts outside the CDR3, the full variable domain is DSGVTQTPKHLITATGQRVTLRCSPRSGDLSVYWYQQSLDQGLQFLIQYYNGEERAKGNILERFSAQQFPDLHSELNLSSLELGDSALYFCASSPTGGNTEAFFGQGTRLTVV.

CDR3 coding DNA: TGTGCCAGCAGCTTAGCGGGGGCCCGCTCTGGAAACACCATATATTTT. It is translated as CASSLAGARSGNTIYF. The V and J genes are TRBV7-6 and TRBJ1-3; D possibly corresponds to TRBD1 (6 bases). The CDR3 consists of 16 residues. V lost 0 bases and J 0 bases, leaving 9 bases between the germline ends. Germline CDR1 SGHVS, CDR2 FNYEAQ.

This sequence joins TRBV27 and TRBJ1-1; 9 nucleotides align to TRBD1. Looked up from germline, CDR1 is MNHEY and CDR2 is SMNVEV (reference sequence). This CDR3 comprises 15 residues. The J segment lost 3 bases and the V segment lost 5 bases, leaving 7 bases of the junction unmatched. In nucleotides, the CDR3 is TGTGCCAGCAGTCTATACCGGGACAGGGACACTGAAGCTTTCTTT. This translates into CASSLYRDRDTEAFF.

The J gene is TRBJ1-1, the V gene TRBV21-1; the D call in the table, TRBD1, was not verified against the DNA. TRBV21-1 is a pseudogene segment. This CDR3 has 16 amino acids. The CDR3 reads CASSPRDRRMNTEAFF. CDR3 nucleotide sequence: TGTGCCAGCAGCCCTCGGGACAGGCGCATGAACACTGAAGCTTTCTTT.

This chain links TRBV5-1 with TRBJ1-3; TRBD1 agrees at 7 bases. V shed 2 bases and J 4 bases; nucleotides not matched to a gene: 6. The CDR3 runs to 15 residues. Germline CDR1 is SGHRS and CDR2 is YFSETQ. CDR3 sequence: CASSFVAGQGNTIYF. The DNA for the CDR3 is TGCGCCAGCAGCTTTGTTGCGGGACAGGGAAACACCATATATTTT.